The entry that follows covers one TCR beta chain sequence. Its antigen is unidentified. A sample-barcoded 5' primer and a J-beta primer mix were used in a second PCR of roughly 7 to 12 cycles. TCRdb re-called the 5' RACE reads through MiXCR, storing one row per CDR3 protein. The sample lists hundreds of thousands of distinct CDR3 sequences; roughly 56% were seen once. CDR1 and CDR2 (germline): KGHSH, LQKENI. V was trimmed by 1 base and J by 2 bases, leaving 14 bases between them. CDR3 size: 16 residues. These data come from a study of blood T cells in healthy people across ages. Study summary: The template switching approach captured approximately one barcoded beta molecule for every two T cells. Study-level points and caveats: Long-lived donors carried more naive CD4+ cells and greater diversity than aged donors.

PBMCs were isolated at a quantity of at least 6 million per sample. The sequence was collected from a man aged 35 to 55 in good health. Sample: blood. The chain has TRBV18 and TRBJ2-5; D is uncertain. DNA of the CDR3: TGTGCCAGCTCACCACTGTACCGGACCCCTCAAGAGACCCAGTACTTC. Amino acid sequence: CASSPLYRTPQETQYF. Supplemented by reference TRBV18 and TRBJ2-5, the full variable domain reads NAGVMQNPRHLVRRRGQEARLRCSPMKGHSHVYWYRQLPEEGLKFMVYLQKENIIDESGMPKERFSAEFPKEGPSILRIQQVVRGDSAAYFCASSPLYRTPQETQYFGPGTRLLVL.